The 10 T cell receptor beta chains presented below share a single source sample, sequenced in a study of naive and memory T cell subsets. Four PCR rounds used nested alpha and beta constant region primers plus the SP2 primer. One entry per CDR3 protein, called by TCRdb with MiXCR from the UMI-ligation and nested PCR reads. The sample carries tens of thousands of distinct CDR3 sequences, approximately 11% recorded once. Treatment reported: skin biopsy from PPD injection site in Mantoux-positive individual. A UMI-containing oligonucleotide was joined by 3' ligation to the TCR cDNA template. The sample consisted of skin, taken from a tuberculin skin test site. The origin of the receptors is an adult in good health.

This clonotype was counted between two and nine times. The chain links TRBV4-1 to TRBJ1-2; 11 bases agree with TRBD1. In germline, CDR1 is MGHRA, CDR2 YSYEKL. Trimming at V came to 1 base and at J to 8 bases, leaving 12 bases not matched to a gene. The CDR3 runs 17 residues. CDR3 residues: CASSQASGGQGGRGYTF. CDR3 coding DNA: TGCGCCAGCAGCCAAGCGTCAGGGGGACAGGGGGGTAGGGGCTACACCTTC.

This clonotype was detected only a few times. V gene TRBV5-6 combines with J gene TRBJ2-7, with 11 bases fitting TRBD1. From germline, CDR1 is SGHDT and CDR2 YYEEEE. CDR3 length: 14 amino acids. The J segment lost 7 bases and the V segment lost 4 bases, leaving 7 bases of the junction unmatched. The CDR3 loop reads CASSPGQGVLEQYF. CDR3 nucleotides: TGTGCCAGCAGCCCGGGACAGGGGGTCTTGGAGCAGTACTTC. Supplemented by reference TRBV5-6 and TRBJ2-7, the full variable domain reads DAGVTQSPTHLIKTRGQQVTLRCSPKSGHDTVSWYQQALGQGPQFIFQYYEEEERQRGNFPDRFSGHQFPNYSSELNVNALLLGDSALYLCASSPGQGVLEQYFGPGTRLTVT.

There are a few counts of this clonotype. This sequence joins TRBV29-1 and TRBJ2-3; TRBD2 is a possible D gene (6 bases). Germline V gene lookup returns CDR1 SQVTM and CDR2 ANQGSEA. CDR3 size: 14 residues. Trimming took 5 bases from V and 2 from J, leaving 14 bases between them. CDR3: CSVRNSGFTDTQYF. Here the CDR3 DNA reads TGCAGCGTTAGGAATAGCGGTTTCACAGATACGCAGTATTTT.

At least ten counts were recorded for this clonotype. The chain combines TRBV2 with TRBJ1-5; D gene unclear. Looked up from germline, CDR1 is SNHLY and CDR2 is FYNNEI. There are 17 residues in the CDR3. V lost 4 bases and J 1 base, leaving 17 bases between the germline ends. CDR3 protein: CASSGRPGGGSNQPQHF. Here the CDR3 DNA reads TGTGCCAGCAGTGGCCGGCCGGGTGGAGGGAGCAATCAGCCCCAGCATTTT.

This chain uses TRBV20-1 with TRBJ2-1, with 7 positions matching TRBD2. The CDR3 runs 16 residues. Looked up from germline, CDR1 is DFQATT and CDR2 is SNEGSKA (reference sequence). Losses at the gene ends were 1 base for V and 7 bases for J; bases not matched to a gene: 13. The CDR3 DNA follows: TGCAGTGCTAGAGTCCCCGTCCCTGGGCGGGAGAATGAGCAGTTCTTC. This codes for CSARVPVPGRENEQFF.

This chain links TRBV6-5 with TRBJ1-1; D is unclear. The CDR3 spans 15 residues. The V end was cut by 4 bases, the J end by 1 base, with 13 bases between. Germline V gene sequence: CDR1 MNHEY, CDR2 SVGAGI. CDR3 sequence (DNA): TGTGCCAGCAGTTTAGGTGGAAACCCGAACACTGAAGCTTTCTTT. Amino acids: CASSLGGNPNTEAFF.

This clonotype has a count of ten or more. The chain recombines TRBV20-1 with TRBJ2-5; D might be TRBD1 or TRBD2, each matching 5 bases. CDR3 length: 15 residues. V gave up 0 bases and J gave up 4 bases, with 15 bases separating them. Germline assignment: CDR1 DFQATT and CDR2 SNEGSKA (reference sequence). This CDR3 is CSARDLAGTLETQYF. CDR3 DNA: TGCAGTGCTAGAGATTTGGCAGGGACGTTAGAGACCCAGTACTTC.

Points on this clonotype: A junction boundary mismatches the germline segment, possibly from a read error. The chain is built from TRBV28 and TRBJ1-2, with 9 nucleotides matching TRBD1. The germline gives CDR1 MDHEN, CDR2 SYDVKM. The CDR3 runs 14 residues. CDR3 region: CASSPGTGWYGDTF. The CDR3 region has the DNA TGTGCCAGCAGTCCCGGGACAGGGTGGTATGGCGACACCTTC.

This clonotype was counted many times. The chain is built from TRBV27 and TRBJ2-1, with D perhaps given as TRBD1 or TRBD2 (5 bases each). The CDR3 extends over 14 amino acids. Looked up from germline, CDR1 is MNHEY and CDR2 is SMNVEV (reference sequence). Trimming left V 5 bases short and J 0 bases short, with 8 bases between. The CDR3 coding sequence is TGTGCCAGCAGTAAGGGGAGCTCCTACAATGAGCAGTTCTTC. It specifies CASSKGSSYNEQFF.

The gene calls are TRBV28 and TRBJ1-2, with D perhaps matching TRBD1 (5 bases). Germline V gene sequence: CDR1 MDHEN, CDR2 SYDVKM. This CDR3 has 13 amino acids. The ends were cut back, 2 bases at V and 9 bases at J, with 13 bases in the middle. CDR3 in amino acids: CASSLERGRSYTF. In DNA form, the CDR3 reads TGTGCCAGCAGTTTAGAGCGGGGCAGGAGCTACACCTTC.